This record looks at one TCR beta chain sequence and its context. The sample is drawn from a study of Ad26.COV2.S vaccination and SARS-CoV-2 variants. As for the study in general: Vaccine-arm donor from the placebo-controlled COV1001 Ad26.COV2.S trial.

Some clones are missing from TCRdb's copy, which holds only in-frame ones; the method was immunoSEQ multiplex PCR. The repertoire consists of around 380,000 clones, with about 88% occurring once and the leading ten covering approximately 3.7%. Regarding treatment: some 19 received Ad26.COV2.S at low or high dose, single or two shots; about 5 received placebo; per-sample allocation not given. Sampling happened 63 days after the first vaccine or placebo injection. Cohort 1b enrolled adults aged 18-55 years in Boston. An Ad26 vector that expressed Wuhan-strain SARS-CoV-2 spike constituted the vaccine. V gave up 0 bases and J gave up 7 bases; unmatched junction bases: 7. There are 15 residues in the CDR3. From germline, CDR1 is SGDLS and CDR2 YYNGEE.

This chain joins TRBV9 and TRBJ1-2, with 9 bases aligning to TRBD1. Sequencing was performed on peripheral blood, taken in a trial of Ad26.COV2.S vaccine versus placebo. The origin of this receptor is a person between 18 and 60 years old who received the Ad26.COV2.S COVID-19 vaccine or a placebo. CDR3 protein: CASSVGTGGLAGYTF. The CDR3 nucleotides read TGTGCCAGCAGCGTAGGTACAGGGGGCTTGGCTGGCTACACCTTC.